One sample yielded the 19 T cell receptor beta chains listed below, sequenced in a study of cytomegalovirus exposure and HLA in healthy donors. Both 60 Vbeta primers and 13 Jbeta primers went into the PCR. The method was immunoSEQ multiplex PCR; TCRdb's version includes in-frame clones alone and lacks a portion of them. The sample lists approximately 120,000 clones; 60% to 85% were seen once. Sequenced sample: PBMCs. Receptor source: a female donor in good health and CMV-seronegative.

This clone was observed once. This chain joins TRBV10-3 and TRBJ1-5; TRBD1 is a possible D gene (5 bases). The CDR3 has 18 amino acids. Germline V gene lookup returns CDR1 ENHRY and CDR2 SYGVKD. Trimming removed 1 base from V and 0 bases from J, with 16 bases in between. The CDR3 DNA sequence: TGTGCCATCAGTGAGTTCCCGCAGGGAACGAATAGCAATCAGCCCCAGCATTTT. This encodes CAISEFPQGTNSNQPQHF.

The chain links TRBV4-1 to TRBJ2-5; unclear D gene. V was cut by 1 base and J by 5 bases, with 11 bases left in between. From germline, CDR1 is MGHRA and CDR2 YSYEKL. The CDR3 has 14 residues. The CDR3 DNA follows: TGCGCCAGCAGCCAAGGGCCCTGGTCGGAGACCCAGTACTTC. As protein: CASSQGPWSETQYF.

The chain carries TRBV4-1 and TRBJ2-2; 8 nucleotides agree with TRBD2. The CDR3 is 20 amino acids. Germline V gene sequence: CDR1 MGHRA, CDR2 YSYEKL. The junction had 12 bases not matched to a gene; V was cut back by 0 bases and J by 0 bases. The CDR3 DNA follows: TGCGCCAGCAGCCAAGACCACAAGAACCTAGCGGGTCCGAACACCGGGGAGCTGTTTTTT. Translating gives CASSQDHKNLAGPNTGELFF.

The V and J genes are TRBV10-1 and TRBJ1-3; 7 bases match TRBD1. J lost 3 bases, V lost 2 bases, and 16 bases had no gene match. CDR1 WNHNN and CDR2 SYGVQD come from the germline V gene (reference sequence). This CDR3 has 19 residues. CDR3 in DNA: TGCGCCAGCAGTGAGACAGGGGAGAATTTTGGAGTCGTTGGAAACACCATATATTTT. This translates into CASSETGENFGVVGNTIYF.

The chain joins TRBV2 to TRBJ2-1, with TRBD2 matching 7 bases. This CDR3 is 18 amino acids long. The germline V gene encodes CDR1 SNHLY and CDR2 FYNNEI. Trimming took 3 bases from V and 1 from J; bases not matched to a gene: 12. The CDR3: CASSDRTGGRRSYNEQFF. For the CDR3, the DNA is TGTGCCAGCAGTGATAGAACGGGGGGACGCCGTTCCTACAATGAGCAGTTCTTC.

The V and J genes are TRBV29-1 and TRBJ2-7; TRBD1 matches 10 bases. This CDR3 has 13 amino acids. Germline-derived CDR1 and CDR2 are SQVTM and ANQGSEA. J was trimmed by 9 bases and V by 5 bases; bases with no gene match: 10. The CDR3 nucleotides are TGCAGCGTTTTTGGACAGGGGGGGCAAGCGCAGTACTTC. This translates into CSVFGQGGQAQYF.

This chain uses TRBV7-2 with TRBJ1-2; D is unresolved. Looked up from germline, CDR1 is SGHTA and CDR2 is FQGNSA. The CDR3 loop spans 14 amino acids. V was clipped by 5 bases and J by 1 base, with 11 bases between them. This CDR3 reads CASSRHGDNYGYTF. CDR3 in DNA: TGTGCCAGCAGCCGTCACGGGGATAACTATGGCTACACCTTC.

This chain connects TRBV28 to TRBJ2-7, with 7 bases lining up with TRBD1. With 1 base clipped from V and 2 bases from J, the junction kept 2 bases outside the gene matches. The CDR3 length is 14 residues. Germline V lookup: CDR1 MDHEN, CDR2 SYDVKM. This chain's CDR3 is CASSLYGTAYEQYF. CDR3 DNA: TGTGCCAGCAGTTTATACGGGACAGCCTACGAGCAGTACTTC.

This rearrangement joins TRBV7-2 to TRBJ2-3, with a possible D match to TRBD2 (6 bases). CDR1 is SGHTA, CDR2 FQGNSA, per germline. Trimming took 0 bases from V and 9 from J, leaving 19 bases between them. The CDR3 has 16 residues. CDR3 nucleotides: TGTGCCAGCAGCTTAGCTTCCGGACCCGGTGGGGGGACGCAGTATTTT. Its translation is CASSLASGPGGGTQYF. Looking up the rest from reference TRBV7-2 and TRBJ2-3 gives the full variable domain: GAGVSQSPSNKVTEKGKDVELRCDPISGHTALYWYRQSLGQGLEFLIYFQGNSAPDKSGLPSDRFSAERTGGSVSTLTIQRTQQEDSAVYLCASSLASGPGGGTQYFGPGTRLTVL.

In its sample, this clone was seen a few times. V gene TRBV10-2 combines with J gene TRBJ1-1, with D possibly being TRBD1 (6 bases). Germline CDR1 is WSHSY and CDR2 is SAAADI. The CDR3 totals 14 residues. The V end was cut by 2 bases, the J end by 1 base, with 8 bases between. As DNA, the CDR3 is TGCGCCAGCAGTGAGCAGGGGAGGAACACTGAAGCTTTCTTT. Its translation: CASSEQGRNTEAFF.

CDR3 DNA sequence: TGTGCCTGGAGTGGGACAGACCACTTCTACGAGCAGTACTTC. Amino acids: CAWSGTDHFYEQYF. The chain has TRBV30 and TRBJ2-7; maybe TRBD1 (6 bases). The V gene's germline CDR1 is GTSNPN and CDR2 SVGIG (reference sequence). V gave up 1 base and J gave up 3 bases, with 13 bases separating them. This CDR3 comprises 14 residues.

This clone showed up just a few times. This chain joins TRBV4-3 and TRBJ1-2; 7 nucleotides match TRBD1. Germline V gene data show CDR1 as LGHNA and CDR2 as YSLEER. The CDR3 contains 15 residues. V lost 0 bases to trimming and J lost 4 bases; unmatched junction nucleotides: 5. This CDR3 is CASSQDPQGVYGYTF. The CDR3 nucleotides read TGCGCCAGCAGCCAAGATCCCCAGGGGGTCTATGGCTACACCTTC.

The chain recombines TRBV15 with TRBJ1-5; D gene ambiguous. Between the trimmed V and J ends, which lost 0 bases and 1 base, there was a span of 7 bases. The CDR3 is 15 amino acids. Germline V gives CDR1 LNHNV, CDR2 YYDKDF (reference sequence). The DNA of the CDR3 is TGTGCCACCAGCAGAGATCGAGGGAGCAATCAGCCCCAGCATTTT. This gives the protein CATSRDRGSNQPQHF.

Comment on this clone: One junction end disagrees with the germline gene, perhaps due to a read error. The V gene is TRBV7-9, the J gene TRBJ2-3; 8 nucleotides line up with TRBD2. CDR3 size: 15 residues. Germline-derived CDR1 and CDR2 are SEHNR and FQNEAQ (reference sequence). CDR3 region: CSSSSTGGTTDTQYF. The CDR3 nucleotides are TGTTCCAGCAGCTCCACGGGGGGGACCACAGATACGCAGTATTTT.

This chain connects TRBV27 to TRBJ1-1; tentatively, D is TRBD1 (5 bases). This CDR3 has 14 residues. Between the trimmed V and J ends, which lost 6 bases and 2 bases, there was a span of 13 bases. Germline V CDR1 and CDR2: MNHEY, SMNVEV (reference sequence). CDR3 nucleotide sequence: TGTGCCAGCAGATTAGCAGGGCTCAACACTGAAGCTTTCTTT. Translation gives CASRLAGLNTEAFF.

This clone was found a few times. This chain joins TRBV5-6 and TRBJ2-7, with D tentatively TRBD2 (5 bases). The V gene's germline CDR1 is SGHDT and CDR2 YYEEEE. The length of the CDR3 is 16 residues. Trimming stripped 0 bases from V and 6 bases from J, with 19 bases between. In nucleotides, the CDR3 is TGTGCCAGCAGCTTGGAGGTCGGGGTAACTAGAACCGAGCAGTACTTC. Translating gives CASSLEVGVTRTEQYF.

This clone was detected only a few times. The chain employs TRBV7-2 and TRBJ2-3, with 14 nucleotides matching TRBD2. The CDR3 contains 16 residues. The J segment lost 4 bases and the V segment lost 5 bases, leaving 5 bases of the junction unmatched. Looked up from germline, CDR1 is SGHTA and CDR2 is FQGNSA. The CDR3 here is CASSVTTSGGADTQYF. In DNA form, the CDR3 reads TGTGCCAGCAGCGTAACGACTAGCGGGGGGGCAGATACGCAGTATTTT.

This CDR3 is CASSQSVSYEQYF. CDR3 nucleotides: TGTGCCAGCAGCCAAAGCGTCTCCTACGAGCAGTACTTC. This chain uses TRBV4-2 with TRBJ2-7; D is unclear. This CDR3 is 13 amino acids long. Germline lookup yields CDR1 LGHNA and CDR2 YNFKEQ. Trimming stripped 2 bases from V and 0 bases from J, with 5 bases between.

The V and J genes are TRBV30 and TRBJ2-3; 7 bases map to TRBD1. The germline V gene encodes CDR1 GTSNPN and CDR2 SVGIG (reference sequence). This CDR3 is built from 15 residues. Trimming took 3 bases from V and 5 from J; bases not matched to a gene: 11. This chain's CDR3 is CAWSQGVGWQDTQYF. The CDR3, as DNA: TGTGCCTGGAGCCAGGGGGTTGGGTGGCAAGATACGCAGTATTTT. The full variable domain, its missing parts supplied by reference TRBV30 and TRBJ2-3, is SQTIHQWPATLVQPVGSPLSLECTVEGTSNPNLYWYRQAAGRGLQLLFYSVGIGQISSEVPQNLSASRPQDRQFILSSKKLLLSDSGFYLCAWSQGVGWQDTQYFGPGTRLTVL.